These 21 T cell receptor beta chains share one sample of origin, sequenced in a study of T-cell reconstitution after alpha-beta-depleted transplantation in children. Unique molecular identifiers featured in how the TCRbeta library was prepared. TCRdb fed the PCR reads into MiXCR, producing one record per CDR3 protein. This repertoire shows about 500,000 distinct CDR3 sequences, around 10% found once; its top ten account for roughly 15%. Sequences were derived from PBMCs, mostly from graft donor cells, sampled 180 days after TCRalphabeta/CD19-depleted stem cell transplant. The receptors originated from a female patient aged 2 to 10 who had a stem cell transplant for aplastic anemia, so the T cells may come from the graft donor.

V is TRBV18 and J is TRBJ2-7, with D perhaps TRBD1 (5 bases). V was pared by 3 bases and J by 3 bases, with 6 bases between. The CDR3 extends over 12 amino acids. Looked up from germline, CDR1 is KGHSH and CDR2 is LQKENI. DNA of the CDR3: TGTGCCAGCTCACCGGACAACTACGAGCAGTACGTC. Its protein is CASSPDNYEQYV.

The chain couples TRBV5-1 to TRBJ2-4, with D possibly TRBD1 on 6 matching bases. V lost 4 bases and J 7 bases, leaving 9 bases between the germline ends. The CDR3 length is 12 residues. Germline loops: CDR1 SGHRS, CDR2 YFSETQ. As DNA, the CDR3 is TGCGCCAGCAGCACAGGGCTGAACATTCAGTACTTC. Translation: CASSTGLNIQYF.

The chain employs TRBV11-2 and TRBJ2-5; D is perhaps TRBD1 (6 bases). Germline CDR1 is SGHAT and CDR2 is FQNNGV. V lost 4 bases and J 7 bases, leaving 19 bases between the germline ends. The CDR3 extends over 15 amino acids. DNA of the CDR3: TGTGCCAGCAGCTCAACTACCTACCAAGGGGGGACCCAGTACTTC. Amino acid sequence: CASSSTTYQGGTQYF.

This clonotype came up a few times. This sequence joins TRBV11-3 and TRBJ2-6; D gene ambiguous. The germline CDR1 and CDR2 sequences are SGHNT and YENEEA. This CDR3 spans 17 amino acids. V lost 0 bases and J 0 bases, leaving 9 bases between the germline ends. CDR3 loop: CASSLDGPFSGANVLTF. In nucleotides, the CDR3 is TGTGCCAGCAGCTTAGATGGGCCCTTCTCTGGGGCCAACGTCCTGACTTTC.

CDR3 region: CASSPTGFLSYEQYV. The CDR3 DNA reads TGTGCCAGCAGCCCAACAGGGTTCCTCTCCTACGAGCAGTACGTC. The chain combines TRBV13 with TRBJ2-7; TRBD1 might be the D (6 bases). Looked up from germline, CDR1 is PRHDT and CDR2 is FYEKMQ (reference sequence). This CDR3 contains 15 residues. The V gene lost 5 bases and the J gene lost 0 bases, with 14 bases spanning the gap.

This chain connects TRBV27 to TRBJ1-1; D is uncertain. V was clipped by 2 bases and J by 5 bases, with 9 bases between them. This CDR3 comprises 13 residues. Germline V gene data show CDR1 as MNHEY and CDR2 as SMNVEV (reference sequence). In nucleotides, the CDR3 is TGTGCCAGCAGTTTAGGGGAGCTTACTGAAGCTTTCTTT. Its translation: CASSLGELTEAFF.

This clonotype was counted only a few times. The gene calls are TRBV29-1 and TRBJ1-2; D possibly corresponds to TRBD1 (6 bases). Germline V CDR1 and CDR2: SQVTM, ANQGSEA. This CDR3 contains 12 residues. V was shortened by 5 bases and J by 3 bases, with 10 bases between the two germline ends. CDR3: CSVTGNDYGYTF. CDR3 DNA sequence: TGCAGCGTTACAGGGAACGACTATGGCTACACCTTC. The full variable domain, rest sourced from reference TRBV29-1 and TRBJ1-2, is SAVISQKPSRDICQRGTSLTIQCQVDSQVTMMFWYRQQPGQSLTLIATANQGSEATYESGFVIDKFPISRPNLTFSTLTVSNMSPEDSSIYLCSVTGNDYGYTFGSGTRLTVV.

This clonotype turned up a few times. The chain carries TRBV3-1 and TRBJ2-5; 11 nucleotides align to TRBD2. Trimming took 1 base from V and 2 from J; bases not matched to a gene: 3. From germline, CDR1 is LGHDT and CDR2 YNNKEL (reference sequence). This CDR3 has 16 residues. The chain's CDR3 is CASSQGLAGGQETQYF. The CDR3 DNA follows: TGTGCCAGCAGCCAAGGGCTAGCGGGAGGACAAGAGACCCAGTACTTC.

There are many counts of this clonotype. The CDR3 here is CASSPGLASYNEQFF. CDR3 bases: TGTGCCAGCAGCCCGGGACTAGCGAGTTACAATGAGCAGTTCTTC. J is TRBJ2-1 and V is TRBV7-9; TRBD2 aligns across 10 bases. With V trimmed by 5 bases and J by 4 bases, 5 bases remained unmatched. This CDR3 comprises 15 residues. Germline V gene sequence: CDR1 SEHNR, CDR2 FQNEAQ (reference sequence).

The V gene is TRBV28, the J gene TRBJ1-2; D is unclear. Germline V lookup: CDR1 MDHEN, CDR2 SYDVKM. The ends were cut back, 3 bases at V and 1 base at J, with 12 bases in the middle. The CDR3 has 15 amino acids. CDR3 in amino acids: CASSFPLGGNYGYTF. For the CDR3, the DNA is TGTGCCAGCAGTTTCCCCCTGGGTGGTAACTATGGCTACACCTTC.

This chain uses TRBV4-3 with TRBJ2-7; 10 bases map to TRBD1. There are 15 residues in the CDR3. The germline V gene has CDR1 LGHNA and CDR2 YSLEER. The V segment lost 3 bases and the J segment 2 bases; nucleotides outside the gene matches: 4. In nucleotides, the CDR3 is TGCGCCAGCAGCCAGATCGGGACAGGGGCCTACGAGCAGTACTTC. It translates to CASSQIGTGAYEQYF.

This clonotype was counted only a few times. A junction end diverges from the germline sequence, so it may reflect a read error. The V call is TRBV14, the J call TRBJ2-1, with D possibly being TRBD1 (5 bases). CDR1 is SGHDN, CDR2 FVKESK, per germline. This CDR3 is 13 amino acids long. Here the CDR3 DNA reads TGTGCCAGCAGACAAGACAGATACAATGAGCAGTTCTTC. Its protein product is CASRQDRYNEQFF.

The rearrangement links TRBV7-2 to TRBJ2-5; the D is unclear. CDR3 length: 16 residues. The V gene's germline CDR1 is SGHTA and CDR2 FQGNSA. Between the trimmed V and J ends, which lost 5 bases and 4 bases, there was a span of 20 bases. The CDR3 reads CASSTQRWEVGETQYF. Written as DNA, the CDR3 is TGTGCCAGCAGCACCCAGCGTTGGGAAGTGGGAGAGACCCAGTACTTC. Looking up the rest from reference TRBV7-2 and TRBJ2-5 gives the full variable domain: GAGVSQSPSNKVTEKGKDVELRCDPISGHTALYWYRQSLGQGLEFLIYFQGNSAPDKSGLPSDRFSAERTGGSVSTLTIQRTQQEDSAVYLCASSTQRWEVGETQYFGPGTRLLVL.

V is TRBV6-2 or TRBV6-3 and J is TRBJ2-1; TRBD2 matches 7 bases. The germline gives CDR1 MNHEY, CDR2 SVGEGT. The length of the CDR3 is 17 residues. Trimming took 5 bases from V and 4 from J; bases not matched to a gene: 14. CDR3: CASSQIAGGRRYNEQFF. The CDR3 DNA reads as TGTGCCAGCAGTCAAATAGCGGGCGGAAGGCGGTACAATGAGCAGTTCTTC.

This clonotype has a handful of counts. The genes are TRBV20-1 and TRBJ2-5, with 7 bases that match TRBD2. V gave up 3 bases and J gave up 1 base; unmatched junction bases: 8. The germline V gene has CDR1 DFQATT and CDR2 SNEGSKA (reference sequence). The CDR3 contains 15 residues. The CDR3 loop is CSASYSGYTQETQYF. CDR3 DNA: TGCAGTGCTAGCTATAGCGGGTATACCCAAGAGACCCAGTACTTC.

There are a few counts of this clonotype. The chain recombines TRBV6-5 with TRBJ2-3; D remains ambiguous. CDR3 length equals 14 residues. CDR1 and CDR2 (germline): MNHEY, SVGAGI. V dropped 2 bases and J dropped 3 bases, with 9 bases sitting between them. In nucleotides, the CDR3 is TGTGCCAGCAGTTACGGAGTGACTACAGATACGCAGTATTTT. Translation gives CASSYGVTTDTQYF.

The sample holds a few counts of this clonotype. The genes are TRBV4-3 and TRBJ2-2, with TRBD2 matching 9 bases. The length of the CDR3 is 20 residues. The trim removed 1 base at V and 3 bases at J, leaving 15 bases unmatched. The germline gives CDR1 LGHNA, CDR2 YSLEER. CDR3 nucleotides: TGCGCCAGCAGCCAAGGCTTGCCTGCGATTAGCGGGAGTGACACCGGGGAGCTGTTTTTT. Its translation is CASSQGLPAISGSDTGELFF.

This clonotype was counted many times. The CDR3 nucleotides read TGTGCCAGCAGCTTTTACTCCCCTGCGGAGACCCAGTACTTC. It specifies CASSFYSPAETQYF. This chain links TRBV5-6 with TRBJ2-5; D remains ambiguous. The CDR3 contains 14 residues. CDR1 is SGHDT and CDR2 is YYEEEE in the germline V gene. V lost 2 bases and J 5 bases, leaving 13 bases between the germline ends.

This chain's CDR3 is CASSLSGTQRQFF. In nucleotides, the CDR3 is TGTGCCAGCAGCCTAAGCGGGACCCAGCGGCAGTTCTTC. V and J are TRBV7-3 and TRBJ2-1, with 7 bases fitting TRBD2. This CDR3 spans 13 amino acids. In germline, CDR1 is SGHTA, CDR2 FQGTGA. V lost 5 bases and J lost 12; bases outside the gene matches: 10.

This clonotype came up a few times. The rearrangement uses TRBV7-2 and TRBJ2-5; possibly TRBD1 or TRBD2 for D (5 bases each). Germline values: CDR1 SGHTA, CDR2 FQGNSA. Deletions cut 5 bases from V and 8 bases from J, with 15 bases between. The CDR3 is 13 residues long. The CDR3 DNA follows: TGTGCCAGCAGCGGGGGACCCGAAGGCACCCAGTACTTC. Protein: CASSGGPEGTQYF.

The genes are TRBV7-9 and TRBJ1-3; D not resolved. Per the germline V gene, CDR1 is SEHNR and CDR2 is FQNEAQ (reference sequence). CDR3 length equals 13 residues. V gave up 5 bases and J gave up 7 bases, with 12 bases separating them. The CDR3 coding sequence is TGTGCCAGCAGCCCTGGGGTGAGGAACACCATATATTTT. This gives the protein CASSPGVRNTIYF.